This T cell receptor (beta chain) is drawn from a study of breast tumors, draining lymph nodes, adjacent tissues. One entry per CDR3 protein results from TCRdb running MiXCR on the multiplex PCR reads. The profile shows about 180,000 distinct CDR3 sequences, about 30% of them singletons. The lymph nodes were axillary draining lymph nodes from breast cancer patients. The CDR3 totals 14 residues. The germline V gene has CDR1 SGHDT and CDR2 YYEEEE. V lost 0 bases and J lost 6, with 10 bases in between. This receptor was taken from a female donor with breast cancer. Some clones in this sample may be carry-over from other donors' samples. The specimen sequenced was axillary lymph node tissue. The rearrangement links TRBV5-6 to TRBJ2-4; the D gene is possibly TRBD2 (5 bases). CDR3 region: CASSLGGSGNIQYF. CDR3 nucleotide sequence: TGTGCCAGCAGCTTGGGAGGGTCGGGAAACATTCAGTACTTC.